Listed below are T cell receptor beta chains from one sample, sequenced in a study of T cell responses to AZD1222 COVID-19 vaccine. Assay: immunoSEQ multiplex PCR; the TCRdb copy retains only in-frame clones and omits some. The sample records 100,000 to 120,000 clones, over 85% being singletons. Sequencing used peripheral blood, obtained 28 days after the second AZD1222 dose. The receptor set was obtained from an adult who received the AZD1222 COVID-19 vaccine. Both conserved end residues are part of each CDR3. D genes are given only for firm matches. Clone sizes are given selectively: once, few, many, or a class where the clone is expanded.

abundance	v_gene	j_gene	d_gene	CDR3aa	CDR3nt
once	TRBV18	TRBJ1-1	TRBD1	CASSPWTGYDIEAFF	TGTGCCAGCTCACCCTGGACAGGGTATGATATTGAAGCTTTCTTT
-	TRBV19	TRBJ2-1	-	CASSPYSGAIPNEQFF	TGTGCCAGTAGTCCCTATAGCGGAGCGATCCCCAATGAGCAGTTCTTC
-	TRBV27	TRBJ2-3	TRBD2	CASSRYRSPSGVNTQYF	TGTGCCAGCAGCCGTTACAGGAGTCCTAGCGGGGTAAATACGCAGTATTTT
-	TRBV14	TRBJ1-4	-	CASSRAGNEKLFF	TGTGCCAGCAGCCGGGCTGGTAATGAAAAACTGTTTTTT
few	TRBV6-5	TRBJ1-5	-	CASSRWRPAEGPQHF	TGTGCCAGCAGCCGCTGGCGGCCGGCCGAGGGGCCCCAGCATTTT
-	TRBV4-1	TRBJ1-6	-	CASSQESILSYNSPLHF	TGCGCCAGCAGCCAAGAAAGTATACTCTCCTATAATTCACCCCTCCACTTT
once	TRBV11-2	TRBJ2-7	-	CASSLNRGFAYEQYF	TGTGCCAGCAGCTTAAACAGAGGATTCGCCTACGAGCAGTACTTC
-	TRBV12-3/TRBV12-4	TRBJ1-1	TRBD1	CASSWGQGEAFF	TGTGCCAGCAGTTGGGGACAGGGGGAAGCTTTCTTT
-	TRBV2	TRBJ1-1	-	CASSFGENTEAFF	TGTGCCAGCAGCTTCGGGGAAAACACTGAAGCTTTCTTT
-	TRBV4-2	TRBJ2-5	TRBD1	CASSLTGEGETQYF	TGTGCCAGCAGCCTCACAGGGGAAGGAGAGACCCAGTACTTC